A selection of T cell receptor beta chains follows, all from one sample in a study of shared clonotypes between healthy human individuals. The protocol was immunoSEQ multiplex PCR, while the TCRdb copy is restricted to in-frame clones and leaves out a portion. The sample comprises 950,000 to 1,100,000 clones, roughly 70% of which are singletons, and approximately 1.5% rests with the top ten. Specimen: memory CD4+ T cells sorted from blood. The receptors derive from a man in his late teens or twenties in good health. CDR3s include the opening cysteine and the closing phenylalanine or tryptophan. D genes are given only for firm matches. For some rows the clone size is stated as once, few or many, or as a class when expanded; others skip it.

clone size,V gene,J gene,D gene,CDR3 DNA,CDR3 protein
NA,TRBV6-1,TRBJ1-5,TRBD1,TGTGCCAGCTTTACAGGGGTAACGCCTAATCAGCCCCAGCATTTT,CASFTGVTPNQPQHF
NA,TRBV19,TRBJ2-4,TRBD2,TGTGCCAGTAGTATTCTGCAGCGGGGGGAAAACATTCAGTACTTC,CASSILQRGENIQYF
NA,TRBV6-5,TRBJ2-3,NA,TGTGCCAGCAGATCCTGGGGGACTAGCACAGATACGCAGTATTTT,CASRSWGTSTDTQYF
NA,TRBV28,TRBJ2-5,NA,TGTGCCAGCAGGGGGACACCCCAAGAGACCCAGTACTTC,CASRGTPQETQYF
NA,TRBV6-1,TRBJ1-1,NA,TGTGCCAGCAGCGCCGTAAATAACGCTGAAGCTTTCTTT,CASSAVNNAEAFF
NA,TRBV5-4,TRBJ2-3,NA,TGTGCCAGCAGGCCTCAGCGGCAGTCCACGACAGATACGCAGTATTTT,CASRPQRQSTTDTQYF
NA,TRBV7-8,TRBJ2-7,TRBD1,TGTGCCAGCAGCTCCGACAGGGGCTTTACCTACGAGCAGTACTTC,CASSSDRGFTYEQYF
NA,TRBV5-1,TRBJ2-3,TRBD2,TGCGCCAGCAGCTCCCGGACTAGCGGGGGGGCCGTAGATACGCAGTATTTT,CASSSRTSGGAVDTQYF
NA,TRBV5-1,TRBJ2-1,TRBD1,TGCGCCAGCAGCTTGGGTAGGGGACAGGGGGCAAATGAGCAGTTCTTC,CASSLGRGQGANEQFF
NA,TRBV4-3,TRBJ1-5,NA,TGCGCCAGCAGTCCCGATAGGGGGAGCAATCAGCCCCAGCATTTT,CASSPDRGSNQPQHF
NA,TRBV7-2,TRBJ1-3,NA,TGTGCCAGCAGCTTAGGTTCAGGGGCCTCTGGAAACACCATATATTTT,CASSLGSGASGNTIYF
few,TRBV28,TRBJ2-3,TRBD2,TGTGCCAGCAGTTTGACTAGCGTAGATACGCAGTATTTT,CASSLTSVDTQYF
NA,TRBV2,TRBJ2-5,NA,TGTGCCAGCAGTGAACGAAGGGGGGAGCAGTACTTC,CASSERRGEQYF
NA,TRBV29-1,TRBJ2-5,NA,TGCAGCGTTTCTCGTCAGGGTACGGTCTCTCAAGAGACCCAGTACTTC,CSVSRQGTVSQETQYF
NA,TRBV7-2,TRBJ2-7,TRBD2,TGTGCCAGCAGCTTATCCCGCGGGGGAAGCGAGCAGTACTTC,CASSLSRGGSEQYF
NA,TRBV6-5,TRBJ2-1,NA,TGTGTCAGCAGTGGGGGAAATGAGCAGTTCTTC,CVSSGGNEQFF
NA,TRBV6-6,TRBJ1-2,TRBD1,TGTGCCAGCAGTTCCCGGGACAGGAGCACTAACTATGGCTACACCTTC,CASSSRDRSTNYGYTF
NA,TRBV27,TRBJ1-1,NA,TGTGCCAGAACGGATCCGGACGCTTTCTTT,CARTDPDAFF
NA,TRBV27,TRBJ2-7,TRBD1,TGTGCCAGCAGTCCCGGGACAGGACCCTACGAGCAGTACTTC,CASSPGTGPYEQYF
few,TRBV29-1,TRBJ1-3,NA,TGCAGCGTTGAACAGGGAGGAGGAAACACCATATATTTT,CSVEQGGGNTIYF
NA,TRBV7-2,TRBJ2-7,NA,TGTGCCAGCACCTGGGGGATAGGGGTCTACGAGCAGTACTTC,CASTWGIGVYEQYF
NA,TRBV6-5,TRBJ2-2,NA,TGTGCCAGTGGCCTCCAGGGGAACACCGGGGAGCTGTTTTTT,CASGLQGNTGELFF
once,TRBV10-3,TRBJ1-2,NA,TGTGCCATCAGTGAGTCGTTCGGAGGGAATGATGGCTACACCTTC,CAISESFGGNDGYTF
few,TRBV6-1,TRBJ1-5,NA,TGTGCCAGCAGTGAAGGAACGGGTTGGCCACATCAGCCCCAGCATTTT,CASSEGTGWPHQPQHF
NA,TRBV18,TRBJ2-7,TRBD2,TGTGCCAGCTCACCACCGAATAGCGGGGGGGTCGAGCAGTACTTC,CASSPPNSGGVEQYF
once,TRBV6-6,TRBJ1-5,TRBD1,TGTGCCAGCAGTTACCGGGACAGGGGGACGCAGCCCCAGCATTTT,CASSYRDRGTQPQHF
once,TRBV10-1,TRBJ2-7,NA,TGCGCCACCTTCCCTATGGCAGAGCCCTCCTACGAGCAGTACTTC,CATFPMAEPSYEQYF
NA,TRBV28,TRBJ1-5,NA,TGTGCCAGCAGCTCCGGGGCGGGCAGGGTCAATCAGCCCCAGCATTTT,CASSSGAGRVNQPQHF
NA,TRBV19,TRBJ2-7,NA,TGTGCCAGTAGCTTGACGGGACGCCTCGAGCAGTACTTC,CASSLTGRLEQYF
NA,TRBV4-1,TRBJ2-3,TRBD2,TGCGCCAGCAGTCTGCTAGCGGCTGCACACCATACGCAGTATTTT,CASSLLAAAHHTQYF
NA,TRBV27,TRBJ1-1,TRBD1,TGTGCCAGCAGTAACCACAGGGGCGCTGCTTTCTTT,CASSNHRGAAFF
NA,TRBV28,TRBJ1-6,TRBD1,TGTGCCAGCAGTTTACCGCGACCGGGACAGGGGCCGCTAAGGTATAATTCACCCCTCCACTTT,CASSLPRPGQGPLRYNSPLHF
NA,TRBV6-1,TRBJ1-5,NA,TGTGCCAGCAGTGTATCGCATCCCGATCAGCCCCAGCATTTT,CASSVSHPDQPQHF
NA,TRBV5-6,TRBJ2-1,NA,TGTGCCAGCAGCTTGCGACGGCAGGTCTCCTACAATGAGCAGTTCTTC,CASSLRRQVSYNEQFF
few,TRBV6-5,TRBJ2-7,TRBD2,TGTGCCAGCAGGGCCGGGACTAGCGGTTCCTACGAGCAGTACTTC,CASRAGTSGSYEQYF
few,TRBV29-1,TRBJ2-1,TRBD2,TGCAGCGTCGGGACTAGCTACAATGAGCAGTTCTTC,CSVGTSYNEQFF
NA,TRBV7-2,TRBJ2-1,NA,TGTGCCAGCAGCTGGTTAGCGGTAGTGGAGCAGTTCTTC,CASSWLAVVEQFF
NA,TRBV7-9,TRBJ2-5,TRBD1,TGTGCCAGCAGCTTACAAACAGGGGGTCAAGAGACCCAGTACTTC,CASSLQTGGQETQYF
NA,TRBV2,TRBJ2-7,NA,TGTGCCAGCAGTGAAGCGGCTAGGATAGATCGCTCCTTC,CASSEAARIDRSF
NA,TRBV5-5,TRBJ2-2,NA,TGTGCCAGCAGCTTGGCCCCCGGGGAGCTGTTTTTT,CASSLAPGELFF
many,TRBV2,TRBJ2-2,NA,TGTGCCAGCAGTGGAAATTCCGGGGAGCTGTTTTTT,CASSGNSGELFF
NA,TRBV5-1,TRBJ1-1,NA,TGCGCCAGCAGCTTGGCCGCGGGGTCAGGCGGAAACACTGAAGCTTTCTTT,CASSLAAGSGGNTEAFF
NA,TRBV30,TRBJ2-5,NA,TGTGCCTGGAGTGGGGGGAACCAAGAGACCCAGTACTTC,CAWSGGNQETQYF
once,TRBV5-1,TRBJ2-7,NA,TGCGCCAGCAGCAGAGAATCCGGAGCCTACGAGCAGTACTTC,CASSRESGAYEQYF
NA,TRBV9,TRBJ2-6,NA,TGTGCCAGCAGCCCACTCCTCTCTGGGGCCAACGTCCTGACTTTC,CASSPLLSGANVLTF
once,TRBV11-1,TRBJ1-2,NA,TGTGCCAGCAGCTCCTACGGGGAAGCGGGGTATGGCTACACCTTC,CASSSYGEAGYGYTF
NA,TRBV4-3,TRBJ2-5,NA,TGCGCCAGCAGCCAAGACAGGGGTCAAGAGACCCAGTACTTC,CASSQDRGQETQYF